The 10 T cell receptor beta chains presented below share a single source sample, sequenced in a study of cytomegalovirus exposure and HLA in healthy donors (dated by TCRdb to about 2017). Libraries were built with the immunoSEQ multiplex PCR assay. TCRdb's version of the immuneACCESS table is confined to in-frame rearrangements and falls short of the full clone set. An unresolved V gene accounts for under half of the shortfall where checked; the remainder is of unknown origin. This sample comprises approximately 170,000 clones, approximately 88% of them detected only once. Jointly, the top ten make up 9.5% to 13% of the sample. The specimen was PBMCs. The receptors derive from a man aged 30-40 years in good health and CMV-seropositive.

The V call is TRBV6-1, the J call TRBJ2-2; 7 bases fit TRBD2. The CDR3 spans 16 residues. Trimming cost V 1 base and J 2 bases; bases outside gene matches: 4. Germline V CDR1 and CDR2: MNHNS, SASEGT. The CDR3 sequence: CASSEGLAENTGELFF. Here the CDR3 DNA reads TGTGCCAGCAGTGAAGGTCTAGCGGAAAACACCGGGGAGCTGTTTTTT.

This clone was counted a few times. This rearrangement joins TRBV13 to TRBJ2-1; 7 nucleotides match TRBD2. V was clipped by 5 bases and J by 2 bases; unmatched bases: 18. Germline CDR1 is PRHDT and CDR2 is FYEKMQ (reference sequence). This CDR3 has 19 amino acids. The CDR3 region is CASSPSGERTSSTYNEQFF. The CDR3 region has the DNA TGTGCCAGCAGCCCCAGCGGGGAGAGGACTTCGAGCACCTACAATGAGCAGTTCTTC.

J is TRBJ2-5 and V is TRBV12-2; TRBD2, the D gene given by the table, was not confirmed from the DNA. TRBV12-2 is a documented pseudogene. The CDR3 is made up of 17 amino acids. CDR3 nucleotides: TGTGCAAGTCGCCCGGCAACTAGCGGGGGGGCGCGGGAGACCCAGTACTTC. Its protein is CASRPATSGGARETQYF.

There are a few counts of this clone. The chain is built from TRBV11-3 and TRBJ2-2, with D maybe TRBD1 (5 bases). Germline-derived CDR1 and CDR2 are SGHNT and YENEEA. V was clipped by 2 bases and J by 7 bases, with 8 bases between them. The CDR3 runs 13 residues. CDR3 region: CASSLNTGGELFF. The CDR3, as DNA: TGTGCCAGCAGCTTAAACACAGGCGGGGAGCTGTTTTTT.

The chain links TRBV4-1 to TRBJ2-7; perhaps TRBD2 as D (6 bases). Trimming took off 4 bases at V and 4 bases at J, with 14 bases between the two ends. The CDR3 has 14 residues. Germline CDR1 and CDR2: MGHRA and YSYEKL. The CDR3 DNA is TGCGCCAGCAGCCGGGTCGGGGGTACATACGAGCAGTACTTC. This translates into CASSRVGGTYEQYF.

For the CDR3, the DNA is TGTGCCACCAGCAGAGATTTTCGAGAGACCCAGTACTTC. Residues: CATSRDFRETQYF. This chain connects TRBV15 to TRBJ2-5; no definite D call. Germline V CDR1 and CDR2: LNHNV, YYDKDF (reference sequence). The CDR3 loop spans 13 amino acids. The V and J ends lost 0 bases and 4 bases respectively, with 6 bases between them. Supplemented by reference TRBV15 and TRBJ2-5, the full variable domain reads DAMVIQNPRYQVTQFGKPVTLSCSQTLNHNVMYWYQQKSSQAPKLLFHYYDKDFNNEADTPDNFQSRRPNTSFCFLDIRSPGLGDTAMYLCATSRDFRETQYFGPGTRLLVL.

V and J are TRBV6-5 and TRBJ2-7; D call uncertain. Trimming left V 8 bases short and J 2 bases short, with 16 bases between. CDR3 length equals 14 residues. The germline CDR1 and CDR2 sequences are MNHEY and SVGAGI. Here the CDR3 DNA reads TGTGCCAGCGTTAGCCCCGTCGGAACCTACGAGCAGTACTTC. Amino acids: CASVSPVGTYEQYF.

This clone was detected once. This chain joins TRBV7-1 and TRBJ1-5; the D gene is possibly TRBD1 (5 bases). TRBV7-1 has ORF status, its function being uncertain. Trimming pared 4 bases from V and 9 bases from J, leaving 10 bases between. The length of the CDR3 is 12 residues. CDR3 sequence: CASSLSGGPQHF. CDR3 DNA: TGTGCCAGCAGCTTAAGCGGGGGGCCCCAGCATTTT.

V and J are TRBV2 and TRBJ1-1, with D possibly TRBD1 on 5 matching bases. Trimming removed 3 bases from V and 6 bases from J, with 14 bases in between. The CDR3 loop spans 14 amino acids. Germline CDR1 is SNHLY and CDR2 is FYNNEI. As DNA, the CDR3 is TGTGCCAGCAGTGATACCAGGGCGAGGCCTGAAGCTTTCTTT. Encoded protein: CASSDTRARPEAFF.

Only one count was recorded for this clone. V usage is TRBV13 and J usage is TRBJ2-3; 7 nucleotides align to TRBD1. The CDR3 sequence is 13 residues long. Germline V gene data show CDR1 as PRHDT and CDR2 as FYEKMQ (reference sequence). With V trimmed by 2 bases and J by 4 bases, 0 bases remained unmatched. CDR3 coding DNA: TGTGCCAGCAGCTTACAGGGGGCAGATACGCAGTATTTT. Protein product: CASSLQGADTQYF.